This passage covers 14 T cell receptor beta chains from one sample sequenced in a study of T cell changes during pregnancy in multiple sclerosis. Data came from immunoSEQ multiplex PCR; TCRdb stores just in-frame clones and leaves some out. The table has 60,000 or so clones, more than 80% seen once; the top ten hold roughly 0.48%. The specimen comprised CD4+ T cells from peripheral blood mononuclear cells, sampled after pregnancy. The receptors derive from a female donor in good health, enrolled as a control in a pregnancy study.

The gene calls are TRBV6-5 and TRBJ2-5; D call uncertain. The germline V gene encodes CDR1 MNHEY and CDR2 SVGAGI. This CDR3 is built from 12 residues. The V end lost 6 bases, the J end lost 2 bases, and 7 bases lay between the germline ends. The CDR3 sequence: CASRSPQETQYF. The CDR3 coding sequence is TGTGCCAGCAGATCCCCGCAAGAGACCCAGTACTTC.

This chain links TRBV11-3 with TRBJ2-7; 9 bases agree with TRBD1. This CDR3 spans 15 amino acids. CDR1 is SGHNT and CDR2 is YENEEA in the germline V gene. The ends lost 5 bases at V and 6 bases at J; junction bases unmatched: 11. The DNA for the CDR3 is TGTGCCAGCAGCCTACGGACAGGGGTAATTTCCGAGCAGTACTTC. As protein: CASSLRTGVISEQYF.

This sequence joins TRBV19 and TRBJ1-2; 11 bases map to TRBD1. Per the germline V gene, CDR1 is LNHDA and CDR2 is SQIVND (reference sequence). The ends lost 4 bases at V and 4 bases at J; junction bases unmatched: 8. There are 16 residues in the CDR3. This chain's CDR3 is CASSTTRTGGTYGYTF. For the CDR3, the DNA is TGTGCCAGTAGTACTACCCGGACAGGGGGCACCTATGGCTACACCTTC.

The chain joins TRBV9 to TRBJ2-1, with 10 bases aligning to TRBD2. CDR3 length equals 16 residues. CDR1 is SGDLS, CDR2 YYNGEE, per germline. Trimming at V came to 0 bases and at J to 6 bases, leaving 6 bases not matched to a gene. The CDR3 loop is CASSVGGAGGLNEQFF. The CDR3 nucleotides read TGTGCCAGCAGCGTAGGGGGAGCGGGGGGGCTCAATGAGCAGTTCTTC.

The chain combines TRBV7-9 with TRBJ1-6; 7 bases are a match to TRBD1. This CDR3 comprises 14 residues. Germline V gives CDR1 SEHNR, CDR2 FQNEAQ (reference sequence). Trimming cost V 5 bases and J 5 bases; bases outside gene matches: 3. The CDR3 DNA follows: TGTGCCAGCAGCCTAACAGGGGATAATTCACCCCTCCACTTT. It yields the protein CASSLTGDNSPLHF.

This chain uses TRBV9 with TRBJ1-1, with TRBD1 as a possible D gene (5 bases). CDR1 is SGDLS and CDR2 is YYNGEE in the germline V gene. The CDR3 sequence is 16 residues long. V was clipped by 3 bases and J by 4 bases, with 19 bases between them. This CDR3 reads CASSADRGRVATEAFF. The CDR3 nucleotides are TGTGCCAGCAGCGCGGATAGGGGCAGGGTCGCCACTGAAGCTTTCTTT.

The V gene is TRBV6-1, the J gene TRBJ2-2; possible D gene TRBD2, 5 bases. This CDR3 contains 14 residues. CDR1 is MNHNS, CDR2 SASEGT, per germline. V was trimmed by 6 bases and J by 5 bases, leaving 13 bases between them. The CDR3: CASRTDSFTGELFF. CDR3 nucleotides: TGTGCCAGCAGAACGGACTCGTTTACCGGGGAGCTGTTTTTT.

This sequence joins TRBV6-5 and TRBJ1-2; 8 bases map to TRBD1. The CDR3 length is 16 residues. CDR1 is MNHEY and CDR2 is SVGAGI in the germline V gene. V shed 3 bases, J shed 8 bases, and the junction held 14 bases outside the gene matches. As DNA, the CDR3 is TGTGCCAGCAGTTATGGGTTTAGCAGGGGGCAAGAGGGCTACACCTTC. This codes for CASSYGFSRGQEGYTF.

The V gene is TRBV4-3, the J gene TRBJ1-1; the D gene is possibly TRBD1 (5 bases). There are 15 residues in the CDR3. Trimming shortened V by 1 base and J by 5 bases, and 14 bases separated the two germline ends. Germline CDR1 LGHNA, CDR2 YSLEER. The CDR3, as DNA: TGCGCCAGCAGCCAAGTAGCAAGGGGAAGTACTGAAGCTTTCTTT. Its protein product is CASSQVARGSTEAFF.

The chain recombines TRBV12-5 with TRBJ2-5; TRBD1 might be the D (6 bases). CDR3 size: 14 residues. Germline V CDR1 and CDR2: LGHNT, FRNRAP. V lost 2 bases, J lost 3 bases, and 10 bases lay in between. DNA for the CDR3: TGTGCTAGTGGTTTGAGGCAGGGGAAAGAGACCCAGTACTTC. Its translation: CASGLRQGKETQYF. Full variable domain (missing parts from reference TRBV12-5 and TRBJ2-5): DARVTQTPRHKVTEMGQEVTMRCQPILGHNTVFWYRQTMMQGLELLAYFRNRAPLDDSGMPKDRFSAEMPDATLATLKIQPSEPRDSAVYFCASGLRQGKETQYFGPGTRLLVL.

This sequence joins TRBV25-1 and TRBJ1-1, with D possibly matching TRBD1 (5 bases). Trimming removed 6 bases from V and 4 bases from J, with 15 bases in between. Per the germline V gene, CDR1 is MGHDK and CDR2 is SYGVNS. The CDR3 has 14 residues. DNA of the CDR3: TGTGCCAGCAGGGAAGGGGCTTCCTTCACTGAAGCTTTCTTT. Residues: CASREGASFTEAFF. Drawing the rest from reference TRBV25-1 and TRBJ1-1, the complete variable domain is EADIYQTPRYLVIGTGKKITLECSQTMGHDKMYWYQQDPGMELHLIHYSYGVNSTEKGDLSSESTVSRIRTEHFPLTLESARPSHTSQYLCASREGASFTEAFFGQGTRLTVV.

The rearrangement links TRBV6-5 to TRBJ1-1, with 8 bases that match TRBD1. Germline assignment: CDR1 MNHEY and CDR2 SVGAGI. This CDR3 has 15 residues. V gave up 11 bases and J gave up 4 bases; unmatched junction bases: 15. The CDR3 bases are TGTGCCGCCATCCAGGGGGCGGGAATCAGCACTGAAGCTTTCTTT. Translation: CAAIQGAGISTEAFF.

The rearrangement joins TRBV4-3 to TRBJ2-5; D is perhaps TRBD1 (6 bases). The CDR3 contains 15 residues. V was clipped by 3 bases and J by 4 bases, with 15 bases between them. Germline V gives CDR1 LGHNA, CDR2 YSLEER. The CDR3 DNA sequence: TGCGCCAGCAGCCAGTCAGACAGGCGGCGAGAGACCCAGTACTTC. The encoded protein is CASSQSDRRRETQYF.

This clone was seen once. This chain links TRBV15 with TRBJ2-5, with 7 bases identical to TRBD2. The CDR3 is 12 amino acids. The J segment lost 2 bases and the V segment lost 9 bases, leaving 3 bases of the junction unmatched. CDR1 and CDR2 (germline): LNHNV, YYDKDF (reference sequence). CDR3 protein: CATELAQETQYF. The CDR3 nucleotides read TGTGCCACGGAACTAGCGCAAGAGACCCAGTACTTC.